A selection of T cell receptor beta chains follows, all from one sample in a study of cytomegalovirus exposure and HLA in healthy donors. Sequenced by immunoSEQ multiplex PCR; TCRdb stores in-frame clones only, minus some. The sample shows approximately 200,000 clones, roughly 81% of them seen only once. The sample comprised PBMCs. Receptors were obtained from a woman aged 30 to 39 in good health and CMV-seronegative. Each CDR3 is given with its conserved first and last residue. Fields, in order: clone size, J gene, V gene, D gene, CDR3 length, CDR3 DNA, CDR3 protein. D genes are given only for firm matches. The size field is filled for only some rows; it gives once, few, many or a size class.

>.|TRBJ2-7|TRBV7-6|.|14
TGTGCCAGCAGCAGAGCCGGACAAGTCTACGAGCAGTACTTC
CASSRAGQVYEQYF
>.|TRBJ1-2|TRBV19|TRBD1|16
TGTGCCAGTAGTCCGTCCCCCGGACAGGGGGACTATGGCTACACCTTC
CASSPSPGQGDYGYTF
>.|TRBJ1-6|TRBV7-9|TRBD1|16
TGTGCCAGCAGCTTGGGACAGGGCTTTTATAATTCACCCCTCCACTTT
CASSLGQGFYNSPLHF
>.|TRBJ2-5|TRBV7-2|.|14
TGTGCCAGCAGCTTAGTGCGGTCCCAAGAGACCCAGTACTTC
CASSLVRSQETQYF
>.|TRBJ1-2|TRBV25-1|.|15
TGTGCCAGCCGAGGTGACGCAGGAGGGATTGATGGCTACACCTTC
CASRGDAGGIDGYTF
>once|TRBJ1-1|TRBV9|.|15
TGTGCCAGCAGCGTAGATCAGGGGCATTACACTGAAGCTTTCTTT
CASSVDQGHYTEAFF
>.|TRBJ2-3|TRBV20-1|TRBD2|11
TGCAGTGCTAGGGGACTAGCGGCTCTGAATTTT
CSARGLAALNF
>.|TRBJ2-7|TRBV5-1|TRBD1|14
TGCGCCACCTCGGGGACAGGCGGATCCTACGAGCAGTACTTC
CATSGTGGSYEQYF
>few|TRBJ1-2|TRBV5-1|TRBD1|12
TGCGCCAGCAGCCCGGACAGGGATGGCTACACCTTC
CASSPDRDGYTF
>.|TRBJ1-5|TRBV5-1|TRBD1|14
TGCGCCAGCAGCTTACAGGGGACGAACCAGCCCCAGCATTTT
CASSLQGTNQPQHF
>once|TRBJ2-7|TRBV9|.|11
TGTGCCAGCAGCGTATCAGGCGAGCAGTACTTC
CASSVSGEQYF
>.|TRBJ1-3|TRBV29-1|.|13
TGCAGCGTTGTCAGGGGTTCGGGAAACACCATATATTTT
CSVVRGSGNTIYF
>.|TRBJ1-2|TRBV7-9|TRBD1|14
TGTGCCAGCAGCGAAGGACAGGGTAACTATGGCTACACCTTC
CASSEGQGNYGYTF
>.|TRBJ1-5|TRBV5-1|TRBD1|17
TGCGCCAGCAGCTTGGGGAACGACAGGGGCGGTAATCAGCCCCAGCATTTT
CASSLGNDRGGNQPQHF
>.|TRBJ2-5|TRBV2|.|14
TGTGCCAGCAACAGGGACGGGCAGGTTGGGACCCAGTACTTC
CASNRDGQVGTQYF
>.|TRBJ2-5|TRBV4-1|TRBD1|16
TGCGCCAGCAGCCAAGATCGGTTCCCAGGGGGTGAGACCCAGTACTTC
CASSQDRFPGGETQYF
>.|TRBJ1-1|TRBV19|.|16
TGTGCCAGTAGTATAGCTAGGGGTTTTAGAGGCACTGAAGCTTTCTTT
CASSIARGFRGTEAFF
>.|TRBJ2-7|TRBV9|TRBD1|15
TGTGCCAGCAGCCGCCAGGGGACAGGGTACTACGAGCAGTACTTC
CASSRQGTGYYEQYF
>.|TRBJ1-3|TRBV6-1|.|15
TGTGCCAGCAGGAGGGATCGGGGGGCTGGAAACACCATATATTTT
CASRRDRGAGNTIYF
>.|TRBJ2-3|TRBV5-1|.|14
TGCGCCAGCAGCTTGGGAACAGCCACAGATACGCAGTATTTT
CASSLGTATDTQYF
>.|TRBJ1-3|TRBV18|TRBD1|14
TGTGCCAGCTCGAGACAGGGCTCTGGAAACACCATATATTTT
CASSRQGSGNTIYF
>.|TRBJ1-4|TRBV9|.|17
TGTGCCAGCAGCGTAGGCGGAGCTGCCTCAACTAATGAAAAACTGTTTTTT
CASSVGGAASTNEKLFF
>.|TRBJ1-1|TRBV25-1|.|12
TGTGCCAGCAGTGAATATAGGGACAAAGCTTTCTTT
CASSEYRDKAFF
>.|TRBJ2-2|TRBV7-6|.|16
TGTGCCAGCACCCTTGGGCGTCGACCGAACACCGGGGAGCTGTTTTTT
CASTLGRRPNTGELFF
>.|TRBJ1-4|TRBV29-1|TRBD1|13
TGCAGCGTTAGGGACAGCCGTTTGGAAAAACTGTTTTTT
CSVRDSRLEKLFF
>.|TRBJ1-5|TRBV7-8|TRBD1|15
TGTGCCAGCAGCTTTTCAGGGGGAAGTAATCAGCCCCAGCATTTT
CASSFSGGSNQPQHF
>.|TRBJ1-5|TRBV2|TRBD1|16
TGTGCCAGCAGCCCAAGCGGACAGGGAGAAAATCAGCCCCAGCATTTT
CASSPSGQGENQPQHF
>.|TRBJ1-2|TRBV18|TRBD1|14
TGTGCCAGCTCACCGCCCGACAGGGACTATGGCTACACCTTC
CASSPPDRDYGYTF
>.|TRBJ1-6|TRBV5-5|TRBD1|14
TGTGCCAGCAGCTTAGACAGGGTGTATTCACCCCTCCACTTT
CASSLDRVYSPLHF
>.|TRBJ2-5|TRBV11-2|TRBD1|13
TGTGCCAGCAGCCCCGACAGGGCAGAGACCCAGTACTTC
CASSPDRAETQYF
>once|TRBJ1-6|TRBV5-4|.|15
TGTGCCAGCAGCTTGAGGGGGGGGTCTAGCTCACCCCTCCACTTT
CASSLRGGSSSPLHF
>.|TRBJ1-5|TRBV6-6|TRBD1|16
TGTGCCAGCAGAGACGGCGGTGGGACAGGGTGGCAGCCCCAGCATTTT
CASRDGGGTGWQPQHF
>.|TRBJ1-6|TRBV30|.|13
TGTGCCTGGAGGGGGCAGTATAATTCACCCCTCCACTTT
CAWRGQYNSPLHF
>.|TRBJ1-6|TRBV7-2|TRBD1|15
TGTGCCAGCAGCTACCTACAGGGGATAGGGTCACCCCTCCACTTT
CASSYLQGIGSPLHF
>.|TRBJ1-2|TRBV7-3|.|13
TGTGCCAGCAGCTCGACAGCTAACTATGGCTACACCTTC
CASSSTANYGYTF
>.|TRBJ1-4|TRBV4-1|.|15
TGCGCCAGCGGATCCATGGACACCCCTAATGAAAAACTGTTTTTT
CASGSMDTPNEKLFF
>.|TRBJ1-3|TRBV5-4|TRBD1|15
TGTGCCAGCAGCCGTCCGACAGGGGCTGGAAACACCATATATTTT
CASSRPTGAGNTIYF
>.|TRBJ1-3|TRBV6-1|TRBD1|18
TGTGCCAGCAGTGAAGTTATTGGACAGGGGGCTTCTGGAAACACCATATATTTT
CASSEVIGQGASGNTIYF
>.|TRBJ2-1|TRBV5-1|TRBD1|17
TGCGCCAGTTTCCCGGGACAGGGATTGAGCTCCTACAATGAGCAGTTCTTC
CASFPGQGLSSYNEQFF
>few|TRBJ2-7|TRBV18|.|14
TGTGCCAGCTCACCACGATCGAGCTCCTACGAGCAGTACTTC
CASSPRSSSYEQYF